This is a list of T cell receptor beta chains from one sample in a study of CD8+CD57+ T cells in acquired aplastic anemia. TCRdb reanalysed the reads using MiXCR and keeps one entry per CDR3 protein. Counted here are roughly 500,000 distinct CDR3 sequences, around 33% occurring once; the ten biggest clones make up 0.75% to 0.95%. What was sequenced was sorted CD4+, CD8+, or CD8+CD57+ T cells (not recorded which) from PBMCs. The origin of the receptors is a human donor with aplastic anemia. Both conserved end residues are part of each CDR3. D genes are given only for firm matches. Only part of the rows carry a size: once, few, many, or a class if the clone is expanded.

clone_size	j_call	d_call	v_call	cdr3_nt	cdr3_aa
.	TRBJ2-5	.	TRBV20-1	TGCAGTGCTCCGATAGGGTCAGAACAAGAGACCCAGTACTTC	CSAPIGSEQETQYF
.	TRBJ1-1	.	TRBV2	TGTGCCAGCAGTCCGGACGGTCAGAACACTGAAGCTTTCTTT	CASSPDGQNTEAFF
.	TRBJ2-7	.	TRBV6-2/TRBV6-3	TGTGCCAGCACCAATGGGGTTCTCGAGCAGTACTTC	CASTNGVLEQYF
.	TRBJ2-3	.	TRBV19	TGTGCCAGTAGGTATAGATCACAGGGAGGGTCAGATACGCAGTATTTT	CASRYRSQGGSDTQYF
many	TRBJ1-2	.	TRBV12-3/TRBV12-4	TGTGCCAGCAGTTTAGGGGGGGTCTATGGCTACACCTTC	CASSLGGVYGYTF
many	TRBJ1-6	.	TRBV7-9	TGTGCCAGCGGATCCCCTTTGGCGGGCCCCCTCCACTTT	CASGSPLAGPLHF
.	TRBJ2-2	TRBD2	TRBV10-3	TGTGCCAGCAGAACGGGACTAGCGGGGGGGCCGAGCACCGGGGAGCTGTTTTTT	CASRTGLAGGPSTGELFF
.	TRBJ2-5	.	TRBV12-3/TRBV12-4	TGTGCCAGCAGTTTGTTCCAGACCCAGTACTTC	CASSLFQTQYF
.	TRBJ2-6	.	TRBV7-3	TGTGCCAGCAGCCCCCGCGGTGGCTCTGGGGCCAACGTCCTGACTTTC	CASSPRGGSGANVLTF
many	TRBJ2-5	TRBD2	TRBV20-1	TGCAGTGCCATGGGACTAGCGGGAGGGCAAGAGACCCAGTACTTC	CSAMGLAGGQETQYF
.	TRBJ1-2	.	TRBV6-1	TGTGCCAGCAGTGAAGCGTATGGCGGGGGGGCGCAGGGCTACACCTTC	CASSEAYGGGAQGYTF
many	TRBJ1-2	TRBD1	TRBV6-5	TGTGCCAGCAGCTTCTCGACAGGGGGCGCTGGCTATGGCTACACCTTC	CASSFSTGGAGYGYTF
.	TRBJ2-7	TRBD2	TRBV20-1	TGCAGTGCCAGAAGGCGGGAGAATATTTACGAGCAGTACTTC	CSARRRENIYEQYF
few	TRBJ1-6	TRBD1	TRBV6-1	TGTGCCAGCAGGGGGGACAGGGGGAATTATAATTCACCCCTCCACTTT	CASRGDRGNYNSPLHF